A single T cell receptor (beta chain) is shown here with its context. This record comes from a study of control samples from healthy donors and cancer patients. The assay was immunoSEQ multiplex PCR, and TCRdb's table has in-frame clones only and misses some. The top ten clones hold 8.5% of a sample with about 160,000 clones, 94% of them seen once. The germline V gene encodes CDR1 SGHKS and CDR2 YYEKEE (reference sequence). This CDR3 is built from 15 residues. With V trimmed by 5 bases and J by 2 bases, 6 bases remained unmatched. The source material was blood. The rearrangement links TRBV5-5 to TRBJ1-5, with TRBD1 matching over 8 bases. The receptor's source is a middle-aged woman in good health. The CDR3 spells CASRQGAGGNQPQHF. In nucleotides, the CDR3 is TGTGCCAGCAGGCAGGGGGCTGGTGGCAATCAGCCCCAGCATTTT.